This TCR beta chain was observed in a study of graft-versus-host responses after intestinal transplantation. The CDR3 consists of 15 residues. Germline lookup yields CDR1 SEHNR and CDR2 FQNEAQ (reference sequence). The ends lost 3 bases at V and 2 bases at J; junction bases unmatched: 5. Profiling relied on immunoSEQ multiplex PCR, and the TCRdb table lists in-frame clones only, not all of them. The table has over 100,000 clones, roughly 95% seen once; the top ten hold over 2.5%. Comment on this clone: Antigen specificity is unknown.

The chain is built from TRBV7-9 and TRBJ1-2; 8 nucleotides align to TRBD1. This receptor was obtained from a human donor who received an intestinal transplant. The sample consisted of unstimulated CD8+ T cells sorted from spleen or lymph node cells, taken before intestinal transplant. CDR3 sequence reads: CASSLAGGENYGYTF. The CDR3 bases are TGTGCCAGCAGCTTGGCAGGGGGCGAAAACTATGGCTACACCTTC.